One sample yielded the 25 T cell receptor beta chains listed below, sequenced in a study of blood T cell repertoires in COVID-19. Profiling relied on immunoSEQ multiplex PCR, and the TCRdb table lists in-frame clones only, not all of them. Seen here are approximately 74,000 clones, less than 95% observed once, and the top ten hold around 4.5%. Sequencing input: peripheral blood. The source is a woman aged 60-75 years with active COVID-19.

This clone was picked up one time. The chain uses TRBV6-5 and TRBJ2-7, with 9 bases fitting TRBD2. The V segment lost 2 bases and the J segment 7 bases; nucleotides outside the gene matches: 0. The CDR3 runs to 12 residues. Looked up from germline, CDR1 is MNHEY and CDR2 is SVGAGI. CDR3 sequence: CASSYAGGEQYF. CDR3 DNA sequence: TGTGCCAGCAGTTACGCGGGAGGGGAGCAGTACTTC.

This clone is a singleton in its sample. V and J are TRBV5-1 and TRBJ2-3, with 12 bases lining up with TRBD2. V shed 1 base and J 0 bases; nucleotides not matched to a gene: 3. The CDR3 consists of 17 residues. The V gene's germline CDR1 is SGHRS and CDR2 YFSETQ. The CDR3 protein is CASSLLAGGQSTDTQYF. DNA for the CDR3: TGCGCCAGCAGCTTGCTAGCGGGAGGGCAGAGCACAGATACGCAGTATTTT. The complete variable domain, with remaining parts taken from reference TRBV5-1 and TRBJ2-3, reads KAGVTQTPRYLIKTRGQQVTLSCSPISGHRSVSWYQQTPGQGLQFLFEYFSETQRNKGNFPGRFSGRQFSNSRSEMNVSTLELGDSALYLCASSLLAGGQSTDTQYFGPGTRLTVL.

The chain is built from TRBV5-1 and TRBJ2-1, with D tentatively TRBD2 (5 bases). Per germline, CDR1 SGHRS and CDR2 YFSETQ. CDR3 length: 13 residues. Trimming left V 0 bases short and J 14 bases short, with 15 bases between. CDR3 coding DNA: TGCGCCAGCAGCTTGGCGATAGAGGGCGTCGAGTTCTTC. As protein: CASSLAIEGVEFF.

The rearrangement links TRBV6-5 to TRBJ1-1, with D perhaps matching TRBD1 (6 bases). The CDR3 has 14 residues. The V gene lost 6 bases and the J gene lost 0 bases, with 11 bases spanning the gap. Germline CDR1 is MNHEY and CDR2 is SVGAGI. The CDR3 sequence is CASRAGTMNTEAFF. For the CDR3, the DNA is TGTGCCAGCAGGGCCGGGACAATGAACACTGAAGCTTTCTTT.

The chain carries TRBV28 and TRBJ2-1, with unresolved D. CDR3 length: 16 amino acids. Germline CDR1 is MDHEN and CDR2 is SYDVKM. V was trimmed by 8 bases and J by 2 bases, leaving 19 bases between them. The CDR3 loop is CASSGEVTEAYNEQFF. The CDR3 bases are TGTGCCAGCTCTGGAGAGGTCACCGAGGCCTACAATGAGCAGTTCTTC.

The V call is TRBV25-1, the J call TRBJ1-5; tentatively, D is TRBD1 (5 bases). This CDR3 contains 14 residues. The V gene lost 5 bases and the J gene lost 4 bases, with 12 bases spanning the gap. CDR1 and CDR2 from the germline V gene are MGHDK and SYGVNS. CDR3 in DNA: TGTGCCAGCAGTACCACAGGATCGAATCAGCCCCAGCATTTT. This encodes CASSTTGSNQPQHF.

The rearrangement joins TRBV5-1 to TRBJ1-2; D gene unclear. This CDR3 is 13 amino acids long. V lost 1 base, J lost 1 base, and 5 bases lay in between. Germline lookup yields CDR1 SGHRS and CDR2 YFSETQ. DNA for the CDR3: TGCGCCAGCAGCTTGAACAGTAACTATGGCTACACCTTC. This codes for CASSLNSNYGYTF.

The CDR3 region has the DNA TGTGCCAGCAGTTTCGGGGACAGGCCCTACGAGCAGTACTTC. This sequence encodes CASSFGDRPYEQYF. The V call is TRBV28, the J call TRBJ2-7; 8 nucleotides align to TRBD1. Looked up from germline, CDR1 is MDHEN and CDR2 is SYDVKM. The V and J ends lost 3 bases and 2 bases, in that order; junction bases with no gene match: 3. The CDR3 loop spans 14 amino acids. Full variable domain (missing parts from reference TRBV28 and TRBJ2-7): DVKVTQSSRYLVKRTGEKVFLECVQDMDHENMFWYRQDPGLGLRLIYFSYDVKMKEKGDIPEGYSVSREKKERFSLILESASTNQTSMYLCASSFGDRPYEQYFGPGTRLTVT.

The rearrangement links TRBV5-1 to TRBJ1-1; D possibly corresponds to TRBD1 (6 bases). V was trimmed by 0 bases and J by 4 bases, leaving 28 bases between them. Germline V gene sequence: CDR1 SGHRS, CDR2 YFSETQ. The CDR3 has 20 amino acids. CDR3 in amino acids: CASSLVVRGRGAGAGTEAFF. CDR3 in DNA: TGCGCCAGCAGCTTGGTGGTTCGTGGCAGGGGAGCTGGGGCCGGCACTGAAGCTTTCTTT.

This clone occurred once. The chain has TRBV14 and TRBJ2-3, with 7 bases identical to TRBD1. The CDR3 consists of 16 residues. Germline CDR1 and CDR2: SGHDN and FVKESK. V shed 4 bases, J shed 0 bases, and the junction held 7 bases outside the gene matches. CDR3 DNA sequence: TGTGCCAGCAGCCGAAAGGGGGCGGAGAGCACAGATACGCAGTATTTT. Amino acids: CASSRKGAESTDTQYF.

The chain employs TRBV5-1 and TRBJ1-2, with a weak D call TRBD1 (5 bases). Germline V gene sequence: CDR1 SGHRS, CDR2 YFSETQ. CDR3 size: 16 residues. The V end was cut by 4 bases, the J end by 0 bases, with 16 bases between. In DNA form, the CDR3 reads TGCGCCAGCAGCGAGTTGAGCGGGGCCGCTAACTATGGCTACACCTTC. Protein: CASSELSGAANYGYTF.

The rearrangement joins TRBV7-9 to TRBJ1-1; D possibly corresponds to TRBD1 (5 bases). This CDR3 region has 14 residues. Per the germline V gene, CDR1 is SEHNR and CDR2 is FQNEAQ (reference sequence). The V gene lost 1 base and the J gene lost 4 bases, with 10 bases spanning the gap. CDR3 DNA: TGTGCCAGCAGCTTAGAGGGGCTGGGCACTGAAGCTTTCTTT. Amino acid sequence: CASSLEGLGTEAFF.

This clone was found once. CDR3 nucleotides: TGTGCCAGCAGCCGGAGGGGGCAGGGGGGTGATACGCAGTATTTT. Residues: CASSRRGQGGDTQYF. V is TRBV4-2 and J is TRBJ2-3, with D possibly being TRBD1 (7 bases). The V end lost 4 bases, the J end lost 6 bases, and 17 bases lay between the germline ends. Germline CDR1 is LGHNA and CDR2 is YNFKEQ. The CDR3 has 15 residues.

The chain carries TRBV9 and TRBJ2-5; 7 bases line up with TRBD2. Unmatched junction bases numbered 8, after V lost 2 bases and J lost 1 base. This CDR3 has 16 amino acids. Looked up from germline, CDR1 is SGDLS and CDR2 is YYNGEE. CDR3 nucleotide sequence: TGTGCCAGCAGCGTGGGGGGGGACTACCTCCAAGAGACCCAGTACTTC. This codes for CASSVGGDYLQETQYF.

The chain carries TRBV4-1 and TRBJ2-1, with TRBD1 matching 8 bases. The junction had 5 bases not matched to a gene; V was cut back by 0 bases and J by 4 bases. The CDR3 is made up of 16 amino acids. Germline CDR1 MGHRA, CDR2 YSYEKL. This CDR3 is CASSQDRQGSYNEQFF. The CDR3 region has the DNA TGCGCCAGCAGCCAAGATCGACAGGGGTCGTACAATGAGCAGTTCTTC.

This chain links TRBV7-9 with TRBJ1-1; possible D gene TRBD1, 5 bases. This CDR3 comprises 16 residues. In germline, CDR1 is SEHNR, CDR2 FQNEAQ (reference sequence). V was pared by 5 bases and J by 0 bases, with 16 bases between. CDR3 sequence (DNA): TGTGCCAGCAGCCCACCCCCCAGGGAAATGAACACTGAAGCTTTCTTT. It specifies CASSPPPREMNTEAFF.

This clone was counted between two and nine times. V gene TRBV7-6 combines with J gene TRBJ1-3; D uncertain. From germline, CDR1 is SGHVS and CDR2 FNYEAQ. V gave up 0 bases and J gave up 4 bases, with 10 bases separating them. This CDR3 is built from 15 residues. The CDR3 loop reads CASSLAYTLGNTIYF. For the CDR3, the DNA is TGTGCCAGCAGCTTAGCGTATACTCTCGGAAACACCATATATTTT.

The CDR3 loop reads CASSQVAGYYEQYF. DNA for the CDR3: TGTGCCAGCAGCCAAGTAGCGGGCTACTACGAGCAGTACTTC. The chain carries TRBV3-1 (or the pseudogene TRBV3-2) and TRBJ2-7; the match to TRBD2 covers 7 bases. Germline V gene sequence: CDR1 LGHDT, CDR2 YNNKEL (reference sequence). The J segment lost 3 bases and the V segment lost 1 base, leaving 3 bases of the junction unmatched. The CDR3 contains 14 residues.

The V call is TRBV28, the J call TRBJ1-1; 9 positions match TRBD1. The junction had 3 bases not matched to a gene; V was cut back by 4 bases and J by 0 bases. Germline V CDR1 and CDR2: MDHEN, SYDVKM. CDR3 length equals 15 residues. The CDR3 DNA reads TGTGCCAGCAGTTGGCGGACAGGGGTGAACACTGAAGCTTTCTTT. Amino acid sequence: CASSWRTGVNTEAFF.

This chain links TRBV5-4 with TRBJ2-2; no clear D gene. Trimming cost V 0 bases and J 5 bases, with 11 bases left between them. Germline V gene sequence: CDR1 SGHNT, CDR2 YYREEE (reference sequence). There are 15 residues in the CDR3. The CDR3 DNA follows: TGTGCCAGCAGCTTGGGAGATGGTTTAACCGGGGAGCTGTTTTTT. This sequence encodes CASSLGDGLTGELFF.

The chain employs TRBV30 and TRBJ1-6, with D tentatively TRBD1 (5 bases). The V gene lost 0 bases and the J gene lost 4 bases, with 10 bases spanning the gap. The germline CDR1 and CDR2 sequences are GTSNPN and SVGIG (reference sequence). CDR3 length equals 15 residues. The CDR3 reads CAWSVPSGYNSPLHF. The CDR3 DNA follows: TGTGCCTGGAGTGTACCGTCAGGGTATAATTCACCCCTCCACTTT.

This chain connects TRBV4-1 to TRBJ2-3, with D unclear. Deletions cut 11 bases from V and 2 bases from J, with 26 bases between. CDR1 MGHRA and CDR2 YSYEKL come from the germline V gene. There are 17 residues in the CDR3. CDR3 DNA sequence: TGCGCCTCTGTCTCTTTATTTTTGAGGCAGACCACAGATACGCAGTATTTT. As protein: CASVSLFLRQTTDTQYF.

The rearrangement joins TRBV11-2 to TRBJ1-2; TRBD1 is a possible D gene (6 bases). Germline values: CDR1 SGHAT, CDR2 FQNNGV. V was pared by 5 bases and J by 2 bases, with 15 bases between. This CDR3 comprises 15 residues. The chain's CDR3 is CASSQGPDTNYGYTF. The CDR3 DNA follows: TGTGCCAGCAGCCAGGGGCCCGACACCAACTATGGCTACACCTTC.

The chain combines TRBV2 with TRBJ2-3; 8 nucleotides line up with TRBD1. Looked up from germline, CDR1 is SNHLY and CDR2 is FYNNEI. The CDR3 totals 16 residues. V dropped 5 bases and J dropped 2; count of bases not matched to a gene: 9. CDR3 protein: CASSNPGTGLTDTQYF. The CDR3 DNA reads TGTGCCAGCAGTAACCCCGGGACAGGCCTCACAGATACGCAGTATTTT.

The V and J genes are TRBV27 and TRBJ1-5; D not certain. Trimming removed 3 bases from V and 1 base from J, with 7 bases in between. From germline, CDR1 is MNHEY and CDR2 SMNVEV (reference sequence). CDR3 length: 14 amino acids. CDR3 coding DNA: TGTGCCAGCAGTTTCGAGCCGAGCAATCAGCCCCAGCATTTT. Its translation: CASSFEPSNQPQHF.